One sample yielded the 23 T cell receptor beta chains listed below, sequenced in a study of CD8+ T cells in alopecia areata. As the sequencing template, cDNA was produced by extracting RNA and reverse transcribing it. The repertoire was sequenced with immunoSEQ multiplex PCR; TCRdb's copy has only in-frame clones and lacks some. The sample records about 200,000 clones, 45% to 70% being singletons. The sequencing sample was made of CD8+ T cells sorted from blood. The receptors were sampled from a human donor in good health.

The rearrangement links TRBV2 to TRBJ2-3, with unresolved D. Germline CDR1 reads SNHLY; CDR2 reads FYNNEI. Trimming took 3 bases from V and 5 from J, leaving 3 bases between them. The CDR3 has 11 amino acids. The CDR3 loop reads CASSDLDTQYF. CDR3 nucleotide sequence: TGTGCCAGCAGTGATCTAGATACGCAGTATTTT.

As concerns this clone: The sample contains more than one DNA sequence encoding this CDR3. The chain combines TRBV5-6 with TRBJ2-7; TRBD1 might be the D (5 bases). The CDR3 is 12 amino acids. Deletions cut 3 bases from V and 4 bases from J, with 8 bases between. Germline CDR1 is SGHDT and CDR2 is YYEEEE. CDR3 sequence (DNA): TGTGCCAGCAGCTCAACAGGATACGAGCAGTACTTC. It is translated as CASSSTGYEQYF.

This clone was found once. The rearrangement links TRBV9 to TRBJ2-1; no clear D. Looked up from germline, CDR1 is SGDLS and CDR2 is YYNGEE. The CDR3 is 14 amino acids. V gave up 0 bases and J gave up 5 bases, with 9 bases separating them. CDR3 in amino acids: CASSVGKGNNEQFF. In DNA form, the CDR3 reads TGTGCCAGCAGCGTAGGGAAAGGGAACAATGAGCAGTTCTTC.

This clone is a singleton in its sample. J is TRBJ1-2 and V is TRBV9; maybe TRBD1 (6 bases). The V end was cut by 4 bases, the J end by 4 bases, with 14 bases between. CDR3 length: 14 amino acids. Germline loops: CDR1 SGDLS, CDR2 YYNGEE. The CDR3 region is CASSSGGGLYGYTF. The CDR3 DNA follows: TGTGCCAGCAGCTCTGGAGGGGGGCTCTATGGCTACACCTTC.

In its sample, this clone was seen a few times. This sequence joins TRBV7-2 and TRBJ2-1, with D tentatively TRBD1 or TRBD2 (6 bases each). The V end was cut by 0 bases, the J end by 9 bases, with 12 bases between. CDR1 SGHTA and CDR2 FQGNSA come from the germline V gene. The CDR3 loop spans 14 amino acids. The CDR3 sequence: CASSLALGGREQFF. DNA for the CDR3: TGTGCCAGCAGCTTAGCTCTGGGGGGCCGTGAGCAGTTCTTC.

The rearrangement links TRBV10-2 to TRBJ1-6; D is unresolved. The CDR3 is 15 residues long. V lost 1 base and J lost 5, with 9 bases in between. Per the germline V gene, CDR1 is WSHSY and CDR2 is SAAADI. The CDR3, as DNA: TGCGCCAGCAGTGAGTGGCAGGCCGATAATTCACCCCTCCACTTT. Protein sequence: CASSEWQADNSPLHF.

The CDR3: CAWSGRAAFF. The CDR3 nucleotides are TGTGCCTGGAGTGGCCGGGCAGCTTTCTTT. The gene calls are TRBV30 and TRBJ1-1; D remains unclear. Trimming pared 1 base from V and 10 bases from J, leaving 7 bases between. CDR1 and CDR2 (germline): GTSNPN, SVGIG (reference sequence). The CDR3 spans 10 residues.

CDR3 in amino acids: CASSHSYEQYF. The CDR3, as DNA: TGCGCCAGCAGCCACTCCTACGAGCAGTACTTC. This chain uses TRBV4-1 with TRBJ2-7; D gene unclear. The CDR3 totals 11 residues. The germline CDR1 and CDR2 sequences are MGHRA and YSYEKL. Trimming cost V 3 bases and J 0 bases, with 0 bases left between them.

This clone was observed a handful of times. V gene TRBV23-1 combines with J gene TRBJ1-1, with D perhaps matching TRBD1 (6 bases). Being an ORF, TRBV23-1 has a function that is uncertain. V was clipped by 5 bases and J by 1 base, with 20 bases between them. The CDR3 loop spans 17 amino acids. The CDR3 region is CASSGGPRSYPNTEAFF. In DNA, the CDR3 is TGCGCCAGCAGTGGGGGGCCCAGATCCTACCCGAACACTGAAGCTTTCTTT.

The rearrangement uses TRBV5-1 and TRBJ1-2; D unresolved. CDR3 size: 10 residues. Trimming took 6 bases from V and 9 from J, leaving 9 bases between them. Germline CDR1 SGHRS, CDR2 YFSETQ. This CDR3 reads CASKLRCYTF. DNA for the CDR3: TGCGCCAGCAAGTTGAGGTGCTACACCTTC.

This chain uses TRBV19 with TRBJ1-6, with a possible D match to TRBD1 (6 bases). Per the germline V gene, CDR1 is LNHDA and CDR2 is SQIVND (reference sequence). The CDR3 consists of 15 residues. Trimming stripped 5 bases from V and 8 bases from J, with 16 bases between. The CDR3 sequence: CASSPGAFGDSPLHF. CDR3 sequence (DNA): TGTGCCAGTAGTCCAGGGGCGTTTGGGGATTCACCCCTCCACTTT.

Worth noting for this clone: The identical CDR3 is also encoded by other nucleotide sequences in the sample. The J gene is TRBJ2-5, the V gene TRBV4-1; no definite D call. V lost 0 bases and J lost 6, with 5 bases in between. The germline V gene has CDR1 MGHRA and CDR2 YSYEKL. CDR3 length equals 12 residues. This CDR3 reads CASSQDGKTQYF. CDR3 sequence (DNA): TGCGCCAGCAGCCAAGATGGGAAGACCCAGTACTTC.

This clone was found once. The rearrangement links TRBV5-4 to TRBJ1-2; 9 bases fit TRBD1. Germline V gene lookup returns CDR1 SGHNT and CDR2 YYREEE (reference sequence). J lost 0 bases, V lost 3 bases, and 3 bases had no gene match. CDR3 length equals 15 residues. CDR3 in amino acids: CASSSGTGPNYGYTF. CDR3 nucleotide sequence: TGTGCCAGCAGCTCTGGGACAGGGCCTAACTATGGCTACACCTTC. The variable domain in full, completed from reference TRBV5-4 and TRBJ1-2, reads ETGVTQSPTHLIKTRGQQVTLRCSSQSGHNTVSWYQQALGQGPQFIFQYYREEENGRGNFPPRFSGLQFPNYSSELNVNALELDDSALYLCASSSGTGPNYGYTFGSGTRLTVV.

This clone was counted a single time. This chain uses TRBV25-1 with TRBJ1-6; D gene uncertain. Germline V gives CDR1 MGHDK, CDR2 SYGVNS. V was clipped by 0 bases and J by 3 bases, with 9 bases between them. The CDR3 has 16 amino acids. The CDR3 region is CASSEYRPDYNSPLHF. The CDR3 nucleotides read TGTGCCAGCAGTGAATATAGGCCAGACTATAATTCACCCCTCCACTTT. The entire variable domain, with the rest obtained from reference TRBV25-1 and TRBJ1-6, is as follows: EADIYQTPRYLVIGTGKKITLECSQTMGHDKMYWYQQDPGMELHLIHYSYGVNSTEKGDLSSESTVSRIRTEHFPLTLESARPSHTSQYLCASSEYRPDYNSPLHFGNGTRLTVT.

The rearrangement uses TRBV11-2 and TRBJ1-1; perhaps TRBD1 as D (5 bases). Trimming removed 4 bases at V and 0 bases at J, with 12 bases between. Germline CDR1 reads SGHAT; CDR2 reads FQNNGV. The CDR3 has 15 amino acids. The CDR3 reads CASSSSTVLNTEAFF. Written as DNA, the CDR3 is TGTGCCAGCAGCTCCTCGACAGTTCTGAACACTGAAGCTTTCTTT.

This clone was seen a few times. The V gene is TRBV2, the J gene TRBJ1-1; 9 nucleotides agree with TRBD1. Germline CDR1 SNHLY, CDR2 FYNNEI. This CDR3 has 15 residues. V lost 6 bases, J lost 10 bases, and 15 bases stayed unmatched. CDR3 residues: CASREPGQGSATAFF. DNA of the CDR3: TGTGCCAGCAGGGAACCGGGACAGGGATCAGCGACAGCTTTCTTT. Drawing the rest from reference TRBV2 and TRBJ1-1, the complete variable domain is EPEVTQTPSHQVTQMGQEVILRCVPISNHLYFYWYRQILGQKVEFLVSFYNNEISEKSEIFDDQFSVERPDGSNFTLKIRSTKLEDSAMYFCASREPGQGSATAFFGQGTRLTVV.

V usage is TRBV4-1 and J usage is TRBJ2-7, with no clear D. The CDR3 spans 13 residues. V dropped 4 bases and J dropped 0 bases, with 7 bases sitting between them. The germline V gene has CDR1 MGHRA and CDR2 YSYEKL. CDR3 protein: CASSPENSYEQYF. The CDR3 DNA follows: TGCGCCAGCAGCCCGGAAAACTCCTACGAGCAGTACTTC.

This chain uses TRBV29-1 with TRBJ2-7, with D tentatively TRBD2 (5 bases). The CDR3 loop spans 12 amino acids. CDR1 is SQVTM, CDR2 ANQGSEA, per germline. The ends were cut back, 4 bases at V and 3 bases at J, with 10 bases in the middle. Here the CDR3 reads CSVGGNHYEQYF. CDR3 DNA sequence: TGCAGCGTTGGAGGGAACCACTACGAGCAGTACTTC.

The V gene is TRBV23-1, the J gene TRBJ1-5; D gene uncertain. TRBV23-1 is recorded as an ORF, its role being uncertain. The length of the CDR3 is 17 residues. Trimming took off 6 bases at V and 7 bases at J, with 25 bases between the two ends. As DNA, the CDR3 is TGCGCCAGCAGACAAAAGTGCGCACCCCCGAGGGAACAGCCCCAGCATTTT. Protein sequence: CASRQKCAPPREQPQHF.

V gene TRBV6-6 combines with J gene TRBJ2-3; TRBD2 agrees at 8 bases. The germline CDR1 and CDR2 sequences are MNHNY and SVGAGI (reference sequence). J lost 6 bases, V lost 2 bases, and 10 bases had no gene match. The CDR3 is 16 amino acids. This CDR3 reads CASSYLASGGGDTQYF. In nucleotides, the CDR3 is TGTGCCAGCAGTTACCTTGCCAGCGGGGGTGGGGATACGCAGTATTTT.

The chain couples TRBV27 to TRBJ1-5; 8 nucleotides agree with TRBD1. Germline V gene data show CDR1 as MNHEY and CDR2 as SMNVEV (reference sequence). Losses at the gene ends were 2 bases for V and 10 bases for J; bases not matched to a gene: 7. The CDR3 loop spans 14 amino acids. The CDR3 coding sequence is TGTGCCAGCAGTTTAGGGACAGGTACGAAACCCCAGCATTTT. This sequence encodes CASSLGTGTKPQHF.

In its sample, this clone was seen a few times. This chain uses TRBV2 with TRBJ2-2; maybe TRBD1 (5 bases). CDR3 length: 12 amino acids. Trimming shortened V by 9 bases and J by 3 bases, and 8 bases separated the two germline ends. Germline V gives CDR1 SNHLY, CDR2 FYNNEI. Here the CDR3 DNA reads TGTGCCAGACGCAGGGACACCGGGGAGCTGTTTTTT. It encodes CARRRDTGELFF.

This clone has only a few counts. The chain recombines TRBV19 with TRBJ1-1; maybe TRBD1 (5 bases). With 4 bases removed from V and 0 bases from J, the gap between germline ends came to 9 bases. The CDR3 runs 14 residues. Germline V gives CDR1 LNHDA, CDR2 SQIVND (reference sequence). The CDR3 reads CASSTGPLNTEAFF. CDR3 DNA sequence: TGTGCCAGTAGTACGGGACCCTTGAACACTGAAGCTTTCTTT. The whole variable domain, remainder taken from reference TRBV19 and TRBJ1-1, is DGGITQSPKYLFRKEGQNVTLSCEQNLNHDAMYWYRQDPGQGLRLIYYSQIVNDFQKGDIAEGYSVSREKKESFPLTVTSAQKNPTAFYLCASSTGPLNTEAFFGQGTRLTVV.